This record looks at one TCR beta chain sequence and its context. Its binding antigen is unknown. Base qualities are missing; no much larger clone stands one base away. This entry is derived from a study of T cells in tuberculosis (dated 2018 in TCRdb). Background on the whole study: In the study, CD1B tetramers and high-throughput TCR immunosequencing were combined to characterize T cells specific for the mycobacterial lipid antigen glucose monomycolate (GMM). A South African clinical cohort compared IGRA-negative adolescents, IGRA-positive adolescents with latent tuberculosis and adults with active tuberculosis, some 10 per group. Active tuberculosis patient PBMC were archived before or within 7 days of starting standard anti-tuberculosis treatment.

TCR libraries were generated with the immunoSEQ multiplex PCR assay, using TCR-beta and/or TCR-alpha/delta assays for each sample. The amplified TCR libraries were sequenced on the Illumina high-throughput platform. In the source study's methods: Clustering and dimensionality reduction were performed using pairwise TCRdist distances among GMM-specific receptors from ex vivo sorted or in vitro expanded T cells. Each clinical repertoire was scored by mean NN-distance, the average TCRdist to the nearest 10% of tetramer-positive reference sequences. GEM TCR motif frequency was calculated as the fraction of unique TCRs that matched known GEM sequences by V/J usage and CDR3 length. Linear discriminant analysis with leave-one-out cross-validation, implemented in scikit-learn, was used to classify active tuberculosis. The table comes from immuneACCESS by way of TCRdb, which keeps in-frame sequences with V and J called. Part of the clones is missing from these tables; in studies checked, under half for an unresolved V gene and the rest for unknown reasons. That table is the source of V, J and clone size, and D and trimming were worked out from the DNA. The sample table shows about 34,000 clones, and over 85% are seen once. The leading ten clones occupy more than 9.5% of the sample.

Explained via the paper, the time point label denotes: new active TB diagnosis, blood taken before or within 7 days of starting treatment. The active tuberculosis patients were newly diagnosed, HIV-seronegative South African adults aged 18 years or older. Confirmation of active tuberculosis was obtained by positive sputum smear microscopy and/or positive M. tuberculosis culture. Unsorted cryopreserved PBMC were immunosequenced, covering on average about 100,000 T cells per clinical donor. Spanning cysteine to phenylalanine, the CDR3 consists of 20 amino acids. The DNA shown is the 60-base CDR3, in frame from base 1. Reading the germline V gene gives CDR1 SGHVS and CDR2 FQNEAQ. V and J are trimmed by 2 bases and 3 bases, and the gene matches miss 15 bases of the junction. Overall study outcomes, separate from this receptor: An accuracy of 87% (AUROC roughly 0.9) was reached by a classifier using the diverse GMM-specific repertoire, compared with around 68% accuracy when GEM motif frequencies were used. Shorter CDR3-alpha lengths in active tuberculosis patients partly drove the smaller NN-distances, and the TCR-beta difference was not statistically significant. Clinical samples were selected based on the availability of cryopreserved specimens, with adults included as active tuberculosis cases and adolescents included as controls. Smaller mean NN-distances to GMM-specific TCRs were observed in active tuberculosis TCR-alpha repertoires than in IGRA-negative controls, suggesting clonal expansion of GMM-specific TCRs.

The sequence joins TRBV7-8 to TRBJ2-1; a stretch of 11 junction bases matches TRBD2. Here the sequenced sample was PBMCs, taken at tuberculosis diagnosis. The receptor was isolated from an adult with tuberculosis. The nucleotide sequence reads TGTGCCAGCAGCTTATTCGGATCAACTAGCGGGAGTACGGTCTACAATGAGCAGTTCTTC. It codes for CASSLFGSTSGSTVYNEQFF.